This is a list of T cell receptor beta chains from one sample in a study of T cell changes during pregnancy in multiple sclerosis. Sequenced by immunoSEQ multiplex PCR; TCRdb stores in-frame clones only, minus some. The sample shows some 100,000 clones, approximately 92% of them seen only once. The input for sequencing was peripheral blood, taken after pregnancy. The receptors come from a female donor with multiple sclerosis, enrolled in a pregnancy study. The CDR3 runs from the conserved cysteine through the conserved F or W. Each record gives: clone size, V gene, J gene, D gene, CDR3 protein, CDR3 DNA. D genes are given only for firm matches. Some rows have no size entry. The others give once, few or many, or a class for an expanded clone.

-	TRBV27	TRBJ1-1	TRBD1	CASNTDRGRTEAFF	TGTGCCAGCAACACTGACAGGGGGCGCACTGAAGCTTTCTTT
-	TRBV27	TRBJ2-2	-	CASSLPQGPNTGELFF	TGTGCCAGCAGTTTACCACAGGGACCGAACACCGGGGAGCTGTTTTTT
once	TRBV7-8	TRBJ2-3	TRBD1	CASSPGTAGDTQYF	TGTGCCAGCAGCCCTGGGACAGCTGGGGATACGCAGTATTTT
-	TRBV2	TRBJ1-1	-	CASILREGVGTEAFF	TGTGCCAGCATCTTAAGGGAGGGTGTAGGTACTGAAGCTTTCTTT
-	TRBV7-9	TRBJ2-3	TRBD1	CASSPGQGPNTQYF	TGTGCCAGCAGCCCCGGACAGGGACCAAATACGCAGTATTTT
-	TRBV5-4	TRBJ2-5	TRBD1	CASSLGDRGRQTQYF	TGTGCCAGCAGCCTGGGGGACAGGGGTCGCCAGACCCAGTACTTC
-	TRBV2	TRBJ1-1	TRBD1	CASSKGQGVTEAFF	TGTGCCAGCAGTAAGGGACAGGGGGTCACTGAAGCTTTCTTT
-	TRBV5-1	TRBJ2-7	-	CASSLFVGEQYF	TGCGCCAGCAGCTTGTTCGTCGGGGAGCAGTACTTC
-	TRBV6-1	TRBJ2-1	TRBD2	CASSVTLFGTTNNEQFF	TGTGCCAGCAGTGTCACTCTGTTCGGGACTACCAACAATGAGCAGTTCTTC
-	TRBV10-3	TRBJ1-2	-	CAISEPRHGYTF	TGTGCCATCAGTGAGCCTAGGCATGGCTACACCTTC
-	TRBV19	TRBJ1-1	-	CASSPWTSNTEAFF	TGTGCCAGTAGTCCCTGGACATCGAACACTGAAGCTTTCTTT
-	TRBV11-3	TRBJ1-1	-	CASILNRLGRTEAFF	TGTGCCAGCATACTCAACAGGCTAGGGAGGACTGAAGCTTTCTTT
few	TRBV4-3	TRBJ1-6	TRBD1	CASSQTGNSPLHF	TGCGCCAGCAGCCAGACAGGGAATTCACCCCTCCACTTT
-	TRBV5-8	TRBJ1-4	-	CASSFLQGRGDEKLFF	TGTGCCAGCAGCTTCCTACAGGGCCGTGGTGATGAAAAACTGTTTTTT
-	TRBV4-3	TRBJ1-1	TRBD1	CASSPRTGTEAFF	TGCGCCAGCAGCCCCAGGACAGGGACTGAAGCTTTCTTT
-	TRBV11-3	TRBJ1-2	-	CASSSRGFGGYTF	TGTGCCAGCAGCTCAAGGGGGTTCGGTGGCTACACCTTC
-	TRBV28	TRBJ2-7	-	CASSLGPESYEQYF	TGTGCCAGCAGTTTAGGGCCAGAGTCCTACGAGCAGTACTTC
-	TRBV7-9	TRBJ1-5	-	CASSHGSSAQHF	TGTGCCAGCAGCCACGGGAGCTCGGCCCAGCATTTT
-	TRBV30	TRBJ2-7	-	CAWSGASYEQYF	TGTGCCTGGAGTGGGGCTTCCTACGAGCAGTACTTC
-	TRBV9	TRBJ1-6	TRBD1	CASSEGQGWYSPLHF	TGTGCCAGCAGCGAAGGACAGGGGTGGTATTCACCCCTCCACTTT
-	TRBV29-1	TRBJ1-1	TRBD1	CSVHRQGVNTEAFF	TGCAGCGTCCACCGACAGGGGGTGAACACTGAAGCTTTCTTT
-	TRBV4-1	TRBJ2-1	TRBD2	CASSQERLAGPRGEQFF	TGCGCCAGCAGCCAAGAAAGACTAGCGGGGCCCCGTGGTGAGCAGTTCTTC
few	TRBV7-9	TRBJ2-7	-	CASSLADRGQYEQYF	TGTGCCAGCAGCTTAGCCGACAGAGGACAGTACGAGCAGTACTTC
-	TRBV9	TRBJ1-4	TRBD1	CASSSTPTGGTFLHF	TGTGCCAGCAGCTCGACCCCCACAGGGGGCACATTTCTCCATTTT
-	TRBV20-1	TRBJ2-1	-	CSARTIKGQFF	TGCAGTGCTCGGACTATCAAAGGGCAGTTCTTC
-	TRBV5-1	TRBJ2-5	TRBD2	CASSTTSGREETQYF	TGCGCCAGCAGCACGACTAGCGGGAGGGAGGAGACCCAGTACTTC
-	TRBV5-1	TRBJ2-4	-	CASSSGVFGLNLPNIQYF	TGCGCCAGCAGCTCGGGGGTTTTTGGACTCAACCTCCCAAACATTCAGTACTTC
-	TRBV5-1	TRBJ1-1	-	CASSASRTGSPSFNTEAFF	TGCGCCAGCAGCGCCTCCAGAACCGGGTCGCCTTCCTTTAACACTGAAGCTTTCTTT
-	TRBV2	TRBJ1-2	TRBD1	CASSEGTGYGYTF	TGTGCCAGCAGTGAAGGGACAGGCTATGGCTACACCTTC
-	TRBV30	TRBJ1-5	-	CAWSVRGAQPQHF	TGTGCCTGGAGTGTACGGGGAGCCCAGCCCCAGCATTTT
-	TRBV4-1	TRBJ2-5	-	CASSLIRLETQYF	TGCGCCAGCAGCCTAATCAGGTTAGAGACCCAGTACTTC
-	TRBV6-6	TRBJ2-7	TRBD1	CASSNRGFNYEQYF	TGTGCCAGCAGCAACAGGGGGTTCAACTACGAGCAGTACTTC
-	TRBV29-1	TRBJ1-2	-	CSALDGYTF	TGCAGCGCCTTAGATGGCTACACCTTC
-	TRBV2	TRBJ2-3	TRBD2	CASSVLAGADTQYF	TGTGCCAGCAGTGTCCTAGCGGGGGCAGATACGCAGTATTTT